This TCR beta chain was obtained from a study of blood T cell repertoires in COVID-19. Study details: PBMCs, B-cell-depleted T cells, or T cells were the source of the cDNA or gDNA that made up the material.

CDR3 length equals 15 residues. V lost 5 bases and J lost 5; bases outside the gene matches: 8. The germline gives CDR1 MDHEN, CDR2 SYDVKM. Participants classified as exposed had met a COVID-19 case within 2 weeks before study entry. Source study methods: Amplification of reference gene primers provided the estimated nucleated cell counts. The data were produced by immunoSEQ multiplex PCR, yet TCRdb's version contains in-frame clones alone and is incomplete. D and trimming were read from the DNA, whereas the V and J calls and clone size are those reported in that table. The sample shows 200,000 to 250,000 clones, over 70% of them seen only once.

This sequence was found in a woman aged 25 to 39 who had been exposed to COVID-19. Sequenced sample: PBMCs or T cells enriched from blood (not recorded which). This chain links TRBV28 with TRBJ1-4, with 7 bases identical to TRBD1. The CDR3: CASSLVTGTNEKLFF. CDR3 coding DNA: TGTGCCAGCAGTCTGGTGACAGGGACAAATGAAAAACTGTTTTTT.